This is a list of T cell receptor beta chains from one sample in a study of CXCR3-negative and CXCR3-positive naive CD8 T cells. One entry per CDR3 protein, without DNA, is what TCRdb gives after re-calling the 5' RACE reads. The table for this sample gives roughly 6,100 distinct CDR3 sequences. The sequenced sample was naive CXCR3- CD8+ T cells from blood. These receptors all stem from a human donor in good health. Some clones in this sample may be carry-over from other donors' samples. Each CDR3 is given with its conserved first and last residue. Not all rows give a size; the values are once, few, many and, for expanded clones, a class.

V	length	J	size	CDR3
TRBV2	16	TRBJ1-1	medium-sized	CATPAPWGSRNTEAFF
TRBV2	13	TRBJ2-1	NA	CASSVSLNNEQFF
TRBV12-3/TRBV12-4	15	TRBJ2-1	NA	CARAHLDRAENEQFF
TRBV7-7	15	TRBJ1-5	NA	CASSQGGRVNQPQHF
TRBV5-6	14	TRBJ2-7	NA	CASSASQGTYEQYF
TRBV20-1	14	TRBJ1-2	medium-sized	CSARAQGRAYGYTF
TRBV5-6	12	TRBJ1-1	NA	CASSSGTTEAFF
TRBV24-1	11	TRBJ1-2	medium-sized	CATWDSYGYTF
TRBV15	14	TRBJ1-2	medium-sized	CATGQTGARYGYTF
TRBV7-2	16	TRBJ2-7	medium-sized	CASSDRTSGSSYEQYF
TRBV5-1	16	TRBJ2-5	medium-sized	CASSLGRTIREETQYF
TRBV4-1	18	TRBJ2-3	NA	CASSPGGLAGGPGDTQYF
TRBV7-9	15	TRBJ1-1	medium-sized	CASSYLDRGNTEAFF
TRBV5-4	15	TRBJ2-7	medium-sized	CASRPDRGRIDEQYF
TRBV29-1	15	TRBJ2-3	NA	CSVEDPEASTDTQYF
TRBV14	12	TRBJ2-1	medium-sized	CASSQSGNEQFF
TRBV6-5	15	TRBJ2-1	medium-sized	CASSYGLGPGNEQFF
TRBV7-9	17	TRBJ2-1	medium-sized	CASSLDGTSGNHNEQFF
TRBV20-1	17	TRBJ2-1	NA	CSARVAGSGVAYNEQFF
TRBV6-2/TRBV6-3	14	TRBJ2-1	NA	CASSYSGSWDEQFF
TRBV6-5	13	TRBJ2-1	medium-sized	CASSYSSAYEQFF
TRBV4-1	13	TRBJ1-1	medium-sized	CASSQVTGSEAFF
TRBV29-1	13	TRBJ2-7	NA	CSARLSGLNEQYF
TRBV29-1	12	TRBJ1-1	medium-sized	CSAIGDWAEAFF
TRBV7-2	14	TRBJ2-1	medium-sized	CASSPHPGYNEQFF
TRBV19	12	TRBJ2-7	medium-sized	CATKSGPREQYF
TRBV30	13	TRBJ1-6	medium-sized	CAWAGTDNSPLHF
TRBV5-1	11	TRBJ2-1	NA	CASTARDKKFF
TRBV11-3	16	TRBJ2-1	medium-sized	CASRATSGGPYNEQFF
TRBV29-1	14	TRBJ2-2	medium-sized	CSVGRGDLTGELFF
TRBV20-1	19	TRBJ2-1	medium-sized	CSARDRIRLAGHHYNEQFF
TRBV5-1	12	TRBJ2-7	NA	CASSWNGNEQYF
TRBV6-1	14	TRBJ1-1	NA	CASRIPGGLTEAFF
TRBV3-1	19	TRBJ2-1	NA	CASSQEGVAGTFDDNEQFF
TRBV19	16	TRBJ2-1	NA	CASSIAAGVLSNEQFF
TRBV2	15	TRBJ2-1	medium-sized	CASSEGTQSYNEQFF
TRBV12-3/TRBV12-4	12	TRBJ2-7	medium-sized	CASRATGGEQYF
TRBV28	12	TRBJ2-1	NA	CASSLMNNEQFF
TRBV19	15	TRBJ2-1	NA	CASSTGLAGVYEQFF
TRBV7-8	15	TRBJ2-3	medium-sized	CASSPGTSGPDTQYF
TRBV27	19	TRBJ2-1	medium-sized	CASSSTPRQGGSVYNEQFF
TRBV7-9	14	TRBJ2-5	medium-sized	CASSPTSVQETQYF
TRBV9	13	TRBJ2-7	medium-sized	CASSVGTSHEQYF
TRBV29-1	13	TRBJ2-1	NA	CSAQTTPTDEQFF
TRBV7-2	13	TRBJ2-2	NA	CASTGQGTGELFF
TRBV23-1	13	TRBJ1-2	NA	CASIENRGCGYTF
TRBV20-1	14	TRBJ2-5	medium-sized	CSGRAGDLRETQYF
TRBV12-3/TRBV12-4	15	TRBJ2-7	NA	CASSTADRAFYEQYF
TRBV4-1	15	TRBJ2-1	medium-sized	CASSQGAGSRNEQFF
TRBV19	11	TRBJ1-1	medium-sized	CASSLGTEAFF
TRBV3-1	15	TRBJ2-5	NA	CASSQSTGMQETQYF
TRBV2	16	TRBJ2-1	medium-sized	CASSELAGVLTNEQFF
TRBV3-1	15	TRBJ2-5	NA	CASSQDLGFQETQYF